This T cell receptor beta chain came from a study of T cell responses to AZD1222 COVID-19 vaccine. Study-level findings and limits: Variant regions that are unmutated are reportedly the target of nearly half of spike-specific TCRs.

TCRdb's table, derived via immunoSEQ multiplex PCR, lists solely in-frame clones and lacks some. Of over 150,000 clones listed, roughly 90% are singletons. The germline gives CDR1 MDHEN, CDR2 SYDVKM. The V end was cut by 2 bases, the J end by 4 bases, with 12 bases between. This CDR3 contains 15 residues. Notes on this clone: Antigen specificity is unknown.

The chain combines TRBV28 with TRBJ1-5; a possible D gene is TRBD1 (6 bases). This TCR derives from an adult in good health. Specimen: peripheral blood, collected on day 0 of AZD1222 vaccination. CDR3 bases: TGTGCCAGCAGTTTAGGGGGCCGGGTTAATCAGCCCCAGCATTTT. Residues: CASSLGGRVNQPQHF.